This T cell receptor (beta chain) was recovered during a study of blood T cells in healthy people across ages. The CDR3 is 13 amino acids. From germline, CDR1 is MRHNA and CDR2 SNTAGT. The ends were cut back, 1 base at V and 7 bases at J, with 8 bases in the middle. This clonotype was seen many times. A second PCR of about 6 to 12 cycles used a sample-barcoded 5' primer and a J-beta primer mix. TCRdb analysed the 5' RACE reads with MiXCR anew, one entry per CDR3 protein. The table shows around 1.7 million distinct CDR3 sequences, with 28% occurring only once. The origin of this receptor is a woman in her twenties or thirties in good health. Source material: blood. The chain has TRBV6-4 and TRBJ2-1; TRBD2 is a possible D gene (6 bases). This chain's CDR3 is CASSDWGRNEQFF. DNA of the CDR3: TGTGCCAGCAGTGACTGGGGGAGGAATGAGCAGTTCTTC.